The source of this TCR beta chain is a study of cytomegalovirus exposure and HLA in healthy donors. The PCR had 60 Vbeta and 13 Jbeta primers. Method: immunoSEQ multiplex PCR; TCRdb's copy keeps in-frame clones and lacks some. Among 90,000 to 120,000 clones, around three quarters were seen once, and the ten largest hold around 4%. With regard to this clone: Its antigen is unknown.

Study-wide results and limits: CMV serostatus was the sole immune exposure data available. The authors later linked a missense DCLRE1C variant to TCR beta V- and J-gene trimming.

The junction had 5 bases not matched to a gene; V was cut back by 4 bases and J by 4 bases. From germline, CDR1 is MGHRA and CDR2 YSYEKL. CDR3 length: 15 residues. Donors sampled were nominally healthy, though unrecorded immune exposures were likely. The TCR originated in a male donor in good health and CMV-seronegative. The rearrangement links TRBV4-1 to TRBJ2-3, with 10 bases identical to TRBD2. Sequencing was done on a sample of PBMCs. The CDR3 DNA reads TGCGCCAGCAGCCTCCGTCTAGCGGGAGCAGATACGCAGTATTTT. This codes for CASSLRLAGADTQYF.